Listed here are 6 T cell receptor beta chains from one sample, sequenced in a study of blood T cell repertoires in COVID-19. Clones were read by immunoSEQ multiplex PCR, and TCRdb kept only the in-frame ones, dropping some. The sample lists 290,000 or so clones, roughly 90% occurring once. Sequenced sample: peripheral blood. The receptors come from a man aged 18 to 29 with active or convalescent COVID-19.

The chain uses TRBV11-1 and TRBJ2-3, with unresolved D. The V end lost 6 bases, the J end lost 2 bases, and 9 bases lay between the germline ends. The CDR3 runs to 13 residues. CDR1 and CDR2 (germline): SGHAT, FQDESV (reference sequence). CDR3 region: CASSGQHTDTQYF. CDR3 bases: TGTGCCAGCAGTGGTCAACACACAGATACGCAGTATTTT.

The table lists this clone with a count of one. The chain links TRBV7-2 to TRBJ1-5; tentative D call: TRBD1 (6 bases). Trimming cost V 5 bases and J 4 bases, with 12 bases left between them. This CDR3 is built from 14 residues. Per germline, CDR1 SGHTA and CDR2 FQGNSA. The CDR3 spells CASSVRDKNQPQHF. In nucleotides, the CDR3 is TGTGCCAGCAGCGTCCGGGACAAGAATCAGCCCCAGCATTTT.

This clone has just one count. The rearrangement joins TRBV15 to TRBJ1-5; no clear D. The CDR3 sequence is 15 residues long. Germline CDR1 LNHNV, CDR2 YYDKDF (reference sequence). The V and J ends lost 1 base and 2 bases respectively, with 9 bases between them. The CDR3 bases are TGTGCCACCAGCAGAGTTCCACTAGGCAATCAGCCCCAGCATTTT. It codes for CATSRVPLGNQPQHF.

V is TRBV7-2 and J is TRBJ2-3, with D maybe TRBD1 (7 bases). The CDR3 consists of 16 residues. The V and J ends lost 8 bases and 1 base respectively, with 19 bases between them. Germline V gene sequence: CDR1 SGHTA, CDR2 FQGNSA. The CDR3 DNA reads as TGTGCCAGCTCTCAAGGGGGCGGGGTGGGCACAGATACGCAGTATTTT. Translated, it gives CASSQGGGVGTDTQYF.

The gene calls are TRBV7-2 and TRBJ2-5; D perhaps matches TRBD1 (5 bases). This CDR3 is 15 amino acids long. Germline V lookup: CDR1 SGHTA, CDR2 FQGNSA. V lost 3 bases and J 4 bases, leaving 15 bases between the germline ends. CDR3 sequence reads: CASSFLGQGRETQYF. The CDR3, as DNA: TGTGCCAGCAGCTTCCTGGGGCAGGGTAGAGAGACCCAGTACTTC. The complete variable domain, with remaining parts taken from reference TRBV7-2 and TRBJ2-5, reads GAGVSQSPSNKVTEKGKDVELRCDPISGHTALYWYRQSLGQGLEFLIYFQGNSAPDKSGLPSDRFSAERTGGSVSTLTIQRTQQEDSAVYLCASSFLGQGRETQYFGPGTRLLVL.

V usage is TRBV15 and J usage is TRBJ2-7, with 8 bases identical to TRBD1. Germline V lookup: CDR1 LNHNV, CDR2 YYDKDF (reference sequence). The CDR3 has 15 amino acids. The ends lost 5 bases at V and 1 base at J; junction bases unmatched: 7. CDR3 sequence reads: CATSRSRGQSYEQYF. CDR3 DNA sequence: TGTGCCACCAGCCGATCCAGGGGGCAATCCTACGAGCAGTACTTC.